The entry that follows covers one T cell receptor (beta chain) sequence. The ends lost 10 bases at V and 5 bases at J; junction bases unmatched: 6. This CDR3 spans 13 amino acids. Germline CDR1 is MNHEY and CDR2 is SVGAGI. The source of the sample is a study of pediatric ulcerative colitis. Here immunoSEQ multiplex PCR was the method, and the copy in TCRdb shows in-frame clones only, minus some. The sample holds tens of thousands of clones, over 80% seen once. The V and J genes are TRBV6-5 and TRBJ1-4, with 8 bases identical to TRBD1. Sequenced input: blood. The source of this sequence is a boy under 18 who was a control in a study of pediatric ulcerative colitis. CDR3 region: CATGGQENEKLFF. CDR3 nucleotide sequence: TGTGCCACCGGGGGACAGGAGAATGAAAAACTGTTTTTT.